Many counts were recorded for the clone carrying this T cell receptor beta chain. Its antigen is not known. The data are from a study of CD8 T cells in ankylosing spondylitis. Study observations and caveats: A CD8+ phenotype characterized the disease-linked clones, which were relatively rare in peripheral blood. What seemed typical of ankylosing spondylitis blood was a TCR beta motif built from about eight highly homologous variants.

The CDR3 has 15 residues. V lost 1 base to trimming and J lost 4 bases, with 12 bases between them. Per the germline V gene, CDR1 is SGHRS and CDR2 is YFSETQ. A quantitative 5'-RACE method, one with molecular barcodes, was used to make TCR beta libraries. TCRdb redid the calling of the 5' RACE reads with MiXCR, one entry per CDR3 protein. Of around 300,000 distinct CDR3 sequences in the sample, around a tenth were seen once. The TCR comes from a female donor with ankylosing spondylitis or in good health (not recorded which). V and J are TRBV5-1 and TRBJ1-5; D is perhaps TRBD1 (5 bases). Sequenced: blood, either unsorted or a sorted T cell fraction (not recorded which). The chain's CDR3 is CASSLSGFPNQPQHF. The CDR3 DNA reads as TGCGCCAGCAGCTTGTCAGGGTTCCCTAATCAGCCCCAGCATTTT.